Sequencing of this TCR beta chain was carried out in a study of T cell repertoires in cytomegalovirus infection. Background on the study: In the study, CMV epitopes included recently identified HLA-C-restricted and well-studied HLA-B-restricted ones.

TCRdb re-analysed the reads in MiXCR, keeping a single row per CDR3 protein. The data hold a few hundred thousand distinct CDR3 sequences, with 20% to 25% observed a single time. At least ten counts were recorded for this clonotype. Antigen: not known. This CDR3 has 14 amino acids. V was clipped by 4 bases and J by 9 bases; unmatched bases: 12. The germline gives CDR1 SNHLY, CDR2 FYNNEI. Sequenced here: cultured PBMCs, sampled from culture after CMV antigen stimulation. This clonotype was sampled from a human donor in good health (CMV status not recorded). Some clones in this sample may be carry-over from other donors' samples. The V call is TRBV2, the J call TRBJ2-7, with 7 bases aligning to TRBD1. The CDR3 is CASSVTGYLKGQYF. The CDR3 coding sequence is TGTGCCAGCAGTGTGACAGGGTACCTAAAGGGGCAGTACTTC. Supplemented by reference TRBV2 and TRBJ2-7, the full variable domain reads EPEVTQTPSHQVTQMGQEVILRCVPISNHLYFYWYRQILGQKVEFLVSFYNNEISEKSEIFDDQFSVERPDGSNFTLKIRSTKLEDSAMYFCASSVTGYLKGQYFGPGTRLTVT.